This TCR beta chain was recorded in a study of blood T cells in healthy people across ages. Study conclusions and caveats: Long-lived donors had more naive CD4+ cells and higher diversity than aged donors.

With regard to this clonotype: Its antigen remains unknown.

Each donor gave roughly 9.1 milliliters of peripheral blood. Primed by a sample-barcoded 5' primer and a J-beta primer mix, a second PCR proceeded for roughly 7 to 12 cycles. TCRdb fed the 5' RACE reads into MiXCR, producing one record per CDR3 protein. The sample gives roughly 2 million distinct CDR3 sequences, 49% of which show up once; roughly 2% is in the top ten. V was pared by 7 bases and J by 7 bases, with 17 bases between. Per germline, CDR1 MNHEY and CDR2 SMNVEV (reference sequence). This CDR3 has 13 amino acids. The genes are TRBV27 and TRBJ2-7; no firm D call. The TCR originated in a woman aged 40 to 50 in good health. Material for sequencing was blood. The CDR3 loop is CASKLSSYNEQYF. The CDR3 nucleotides read TGTGCCAGCAAACTGAGCTCCTACAATGAGCAGTACTTC.